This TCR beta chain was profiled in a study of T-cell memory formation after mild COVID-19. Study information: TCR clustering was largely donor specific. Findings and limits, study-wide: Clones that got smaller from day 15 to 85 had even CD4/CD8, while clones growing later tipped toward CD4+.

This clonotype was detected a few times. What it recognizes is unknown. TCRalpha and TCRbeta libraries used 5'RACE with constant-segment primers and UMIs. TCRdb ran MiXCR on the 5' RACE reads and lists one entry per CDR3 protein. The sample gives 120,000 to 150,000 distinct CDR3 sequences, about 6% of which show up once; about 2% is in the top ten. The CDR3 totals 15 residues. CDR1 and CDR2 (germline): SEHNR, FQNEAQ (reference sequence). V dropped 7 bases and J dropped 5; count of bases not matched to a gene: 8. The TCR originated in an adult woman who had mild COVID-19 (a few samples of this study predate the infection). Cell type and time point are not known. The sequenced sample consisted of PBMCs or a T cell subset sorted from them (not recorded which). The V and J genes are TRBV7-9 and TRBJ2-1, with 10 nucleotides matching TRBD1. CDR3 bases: TGTGCCAGCAAAACCGGGACAGGGGCCCACAATGAGCAGTTCTTC. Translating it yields CASKTGTGAHNEQFF. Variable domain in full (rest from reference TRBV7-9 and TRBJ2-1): DTGVSQNPRHKITKRGQNVTFRCDPISEHNRLYWYRQTLGQGPEFLTYFQNEAQLEKSRLLSDRFSAERPKGSFSTLEIQRTEQGDSAMYLCASKTGTGAHNEQFFGPGTRLTVL.